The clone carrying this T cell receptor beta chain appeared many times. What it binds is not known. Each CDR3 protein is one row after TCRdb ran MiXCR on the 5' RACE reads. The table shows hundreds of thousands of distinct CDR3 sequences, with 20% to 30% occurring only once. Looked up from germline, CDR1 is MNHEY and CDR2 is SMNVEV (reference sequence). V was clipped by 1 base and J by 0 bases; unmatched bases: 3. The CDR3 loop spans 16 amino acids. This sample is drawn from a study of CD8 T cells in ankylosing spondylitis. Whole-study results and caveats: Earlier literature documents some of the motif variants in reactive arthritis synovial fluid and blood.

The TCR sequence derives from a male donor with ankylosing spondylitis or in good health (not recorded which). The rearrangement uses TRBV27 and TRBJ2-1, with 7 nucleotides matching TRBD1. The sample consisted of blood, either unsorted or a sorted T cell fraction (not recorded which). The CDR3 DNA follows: TGTGCCAGCAGTTTATACAGGGGCCTCTCCTACAATGAGCAGTTCTTC. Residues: CASSLYRGLSYNEQFF.